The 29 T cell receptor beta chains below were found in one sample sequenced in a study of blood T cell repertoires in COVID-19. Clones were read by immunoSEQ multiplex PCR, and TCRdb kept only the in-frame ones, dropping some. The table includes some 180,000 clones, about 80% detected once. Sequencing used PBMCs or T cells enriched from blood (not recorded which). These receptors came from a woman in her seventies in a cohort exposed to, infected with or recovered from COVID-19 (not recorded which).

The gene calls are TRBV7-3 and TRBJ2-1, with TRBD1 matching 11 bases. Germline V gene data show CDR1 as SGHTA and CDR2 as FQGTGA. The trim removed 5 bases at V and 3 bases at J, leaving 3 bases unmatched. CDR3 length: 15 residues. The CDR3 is CASSRGTGGYNEQFF. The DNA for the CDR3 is TGTGCCAGCAGCCGCGGGACAGGGGGCTACAATGAGCAGTTCTTC.

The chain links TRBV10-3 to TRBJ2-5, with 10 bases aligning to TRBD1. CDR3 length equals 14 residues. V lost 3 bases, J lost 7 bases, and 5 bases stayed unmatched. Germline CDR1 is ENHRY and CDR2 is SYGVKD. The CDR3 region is CAISDDRGLGTQYF. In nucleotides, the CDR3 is TGTGCCATCAGTGACGACAGGGGGCTGGGGACCCAGTACTTC.

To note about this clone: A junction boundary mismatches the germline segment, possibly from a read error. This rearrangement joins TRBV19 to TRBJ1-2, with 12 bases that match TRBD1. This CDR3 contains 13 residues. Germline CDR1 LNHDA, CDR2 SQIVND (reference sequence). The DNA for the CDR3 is TGTGCCAGTAGCTCAGGCCCTGGGACAGGGGGCAGCTTC. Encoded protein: CASSSGPGTGGSF.

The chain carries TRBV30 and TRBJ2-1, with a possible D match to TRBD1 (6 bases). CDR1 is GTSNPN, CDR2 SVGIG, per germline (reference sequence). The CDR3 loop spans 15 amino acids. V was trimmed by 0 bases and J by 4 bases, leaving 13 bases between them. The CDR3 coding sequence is TGTGCCTGGAGTGTGGGCGTAGGACAGTACAATGAGCAGTTCTTC. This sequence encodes CAWSVGVGQYNEQFF.

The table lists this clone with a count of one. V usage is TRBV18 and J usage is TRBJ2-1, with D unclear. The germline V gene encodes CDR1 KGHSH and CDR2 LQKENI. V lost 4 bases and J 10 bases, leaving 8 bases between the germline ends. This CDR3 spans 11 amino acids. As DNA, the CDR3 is TGTGCCAGCTCACAAGCCCTCGAGCAGTTCTTC. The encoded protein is CASSQALEQFF.

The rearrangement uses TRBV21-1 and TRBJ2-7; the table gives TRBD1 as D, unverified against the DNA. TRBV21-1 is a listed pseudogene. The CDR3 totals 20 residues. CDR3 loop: CASSQRGKAGQGGPDYEQYF. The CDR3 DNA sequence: TGTGCCAGCAGCCAAAGAGGGAAGGCGGGACAGGGAGGTCCGGACTACGAGCAGTACTTC.

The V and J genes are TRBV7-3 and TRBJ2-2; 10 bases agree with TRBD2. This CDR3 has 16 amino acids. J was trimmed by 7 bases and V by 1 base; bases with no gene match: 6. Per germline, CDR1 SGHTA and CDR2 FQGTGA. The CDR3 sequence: CASSLNGLAGDGELFF. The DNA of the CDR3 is TGTGCCAGCAGCTTAAACGGGCTAGCGGGGGACGGGGAGCTGTTTTTT.

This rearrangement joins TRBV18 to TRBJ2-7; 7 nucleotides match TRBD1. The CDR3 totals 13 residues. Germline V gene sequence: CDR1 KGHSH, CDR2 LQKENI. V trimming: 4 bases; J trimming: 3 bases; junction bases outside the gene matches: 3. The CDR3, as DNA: TGTGCCAGCTCACGTAGGGACAGCTACGAGCAGTACTTC. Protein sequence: CASSRRDSYEQYF.

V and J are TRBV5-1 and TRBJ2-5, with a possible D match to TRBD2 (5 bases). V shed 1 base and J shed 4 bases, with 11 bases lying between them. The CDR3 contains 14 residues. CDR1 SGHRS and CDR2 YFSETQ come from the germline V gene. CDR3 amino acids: CASSLFGVAETQYF. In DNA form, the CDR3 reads TGCGCCAGCAGCTTGTTCGGGGTGGCAGAGACCCAGTACTTC. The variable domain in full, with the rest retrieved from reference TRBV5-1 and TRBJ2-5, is KAGVTQTPRYLIKTRGQQVTLSCSPISGHRSVSWYQQTPGQGLQFLFEYFSETQRNKGNFPGRFSGRQFSNSRSEMNVSTLELGDSALYLCASSLFGVAETQYFGPGTRLLVL.

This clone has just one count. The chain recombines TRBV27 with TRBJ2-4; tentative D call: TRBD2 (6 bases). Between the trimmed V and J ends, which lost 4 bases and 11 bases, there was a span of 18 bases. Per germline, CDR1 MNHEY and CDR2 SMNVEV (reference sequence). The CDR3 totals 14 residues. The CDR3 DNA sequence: TGTGCCAGCAGTTCCGGGGACTCCTTTTTTCTTCAGTACTTC. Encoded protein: CASSSGDSFFLQYF.

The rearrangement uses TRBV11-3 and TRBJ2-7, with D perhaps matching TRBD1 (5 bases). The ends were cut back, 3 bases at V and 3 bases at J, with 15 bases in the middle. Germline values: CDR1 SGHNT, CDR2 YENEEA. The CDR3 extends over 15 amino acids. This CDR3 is CASSFRGSRSYEQYF. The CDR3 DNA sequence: TGTGCCAGCAGCTTTAGGGGTTCCCGAAGCTACGAGCAGTACTTC.

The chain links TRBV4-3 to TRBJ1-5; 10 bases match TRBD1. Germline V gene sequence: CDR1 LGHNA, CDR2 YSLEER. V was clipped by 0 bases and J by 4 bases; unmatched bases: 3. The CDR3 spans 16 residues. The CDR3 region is CASSQERTGGNQPQHF. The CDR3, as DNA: TGCGCCAGCAGCCAAGAACGGACAGGGGGGAATCAGCCCCAGCATTTT.

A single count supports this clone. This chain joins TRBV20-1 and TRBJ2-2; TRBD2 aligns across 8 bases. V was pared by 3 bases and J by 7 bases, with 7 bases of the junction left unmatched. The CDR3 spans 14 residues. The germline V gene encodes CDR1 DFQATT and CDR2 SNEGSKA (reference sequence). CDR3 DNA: TGCAGTGCTAGTCCGGGAGGGCCCCTCGGGGAGCTGTTTTTT. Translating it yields CSASPGGPLGELFF.

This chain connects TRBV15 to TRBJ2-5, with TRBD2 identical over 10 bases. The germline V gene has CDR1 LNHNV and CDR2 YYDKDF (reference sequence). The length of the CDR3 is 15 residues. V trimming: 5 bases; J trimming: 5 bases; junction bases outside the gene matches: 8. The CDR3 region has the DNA TGTGCCACCAGCGTTAATATAGCGGGAGGCGAGACCCAGTACTTC. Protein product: CATSVNIAGGETQYF.

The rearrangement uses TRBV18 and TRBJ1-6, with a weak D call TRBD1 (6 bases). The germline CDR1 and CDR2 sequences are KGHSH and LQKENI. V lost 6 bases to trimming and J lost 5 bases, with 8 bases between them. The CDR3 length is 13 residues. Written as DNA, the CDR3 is TGTGCCAGCTCTAGGGACAATAATTCACCCCTCCACTTT. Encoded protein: CASSRDNNSPLHF.

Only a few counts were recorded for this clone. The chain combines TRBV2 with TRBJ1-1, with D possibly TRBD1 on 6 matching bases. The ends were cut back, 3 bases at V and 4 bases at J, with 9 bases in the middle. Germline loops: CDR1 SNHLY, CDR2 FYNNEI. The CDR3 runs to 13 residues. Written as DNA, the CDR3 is TGTGCCAGCAGTGATAGGGGGATCACTGAAGCTTTCTTT. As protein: CASSDRGITEAFF.

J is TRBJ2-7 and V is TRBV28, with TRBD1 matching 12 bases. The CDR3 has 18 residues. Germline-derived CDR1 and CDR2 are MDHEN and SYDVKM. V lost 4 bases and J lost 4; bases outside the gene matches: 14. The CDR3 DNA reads TGTGCCAGCAGTTCCCCGGTCCGGGACAGGGGGCATGCGTACGAGCAGTACTTC. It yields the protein CASSSPVRDRGHAYEQYF.

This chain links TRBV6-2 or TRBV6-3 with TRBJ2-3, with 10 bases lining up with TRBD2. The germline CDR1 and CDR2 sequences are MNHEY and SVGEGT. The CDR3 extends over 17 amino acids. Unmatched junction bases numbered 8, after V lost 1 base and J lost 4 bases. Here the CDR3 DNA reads TGTGCCAGCAGTTACTTTTCTAGCGGGAGCAAAGCAGATACGCAGTATTTT. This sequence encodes CASSYFSSGSKADTQYF.

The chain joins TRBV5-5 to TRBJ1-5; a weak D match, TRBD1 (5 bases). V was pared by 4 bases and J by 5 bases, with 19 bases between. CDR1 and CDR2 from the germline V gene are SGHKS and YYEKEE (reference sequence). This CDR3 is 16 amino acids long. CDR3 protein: CASSQGQGATHQPQHF. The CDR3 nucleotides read TGTGCCAGCAGCCAGGGCCAGGGTGCAACTCATCAGCCCCAGCATTTT.

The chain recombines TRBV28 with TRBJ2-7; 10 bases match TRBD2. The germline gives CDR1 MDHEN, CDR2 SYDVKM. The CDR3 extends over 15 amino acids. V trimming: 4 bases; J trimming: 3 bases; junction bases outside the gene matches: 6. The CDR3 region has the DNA TGTGCCAGCAGTTCATTAGCGGGAGGCCTCTACGAGCAGTACTTC. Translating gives CASSSLAGGLYEQYF. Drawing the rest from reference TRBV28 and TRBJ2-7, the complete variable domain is DVKVTQSSRYLVKRTGEKVFLECVQDMDHENMFWYRQDPGLGLRLIYFSYDVKMKEKGDIPEGYSVSREKKERFSLILESASTNQTSMYLCASSSLAGGLYEQYFGPGTRLTVT.

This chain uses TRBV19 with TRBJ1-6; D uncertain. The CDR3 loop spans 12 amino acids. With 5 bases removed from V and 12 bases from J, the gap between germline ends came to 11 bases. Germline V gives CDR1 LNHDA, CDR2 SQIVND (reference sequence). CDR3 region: CASSLPGEPLHF. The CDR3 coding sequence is TGTGCCAGTAGTTTACCAGGTGAACCCCTCCACTTT.

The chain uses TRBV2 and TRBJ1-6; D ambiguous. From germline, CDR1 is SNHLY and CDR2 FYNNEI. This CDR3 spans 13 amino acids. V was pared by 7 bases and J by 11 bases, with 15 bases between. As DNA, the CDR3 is TGTGCCAGCATGCTGGGCCTCAAAACACCCCTCCACTTT. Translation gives CASMLGLKTPLHF.

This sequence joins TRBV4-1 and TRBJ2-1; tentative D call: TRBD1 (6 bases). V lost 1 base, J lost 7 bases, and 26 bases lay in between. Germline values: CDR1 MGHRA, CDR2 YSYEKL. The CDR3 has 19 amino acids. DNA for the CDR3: TGCGCCAGCAGCCAAGGCCAAGGTGGGACATTCTATAGAGGGAATGAGCAGTTCTTC. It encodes CASSQGQGGTFYRGNEQFF.

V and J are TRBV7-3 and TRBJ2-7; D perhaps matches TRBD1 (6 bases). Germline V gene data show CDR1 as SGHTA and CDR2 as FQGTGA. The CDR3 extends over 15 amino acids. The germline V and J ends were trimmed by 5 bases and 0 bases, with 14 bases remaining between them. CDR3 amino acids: CASSLGIGGSYEQYF. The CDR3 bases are TGTGCCAGCAGCCTTGGTATAGGGGGCTCCTACGAGCAGTACTTC.

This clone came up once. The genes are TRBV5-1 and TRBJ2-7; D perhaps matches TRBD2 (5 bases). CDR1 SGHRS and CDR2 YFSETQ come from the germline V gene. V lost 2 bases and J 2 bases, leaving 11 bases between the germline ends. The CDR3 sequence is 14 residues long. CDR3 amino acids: CASSLEGIAYEQYF. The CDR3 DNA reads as TGCGCCAGCAGCTTAGAGGGTATAGCCTACGAGCAGTACTTC.

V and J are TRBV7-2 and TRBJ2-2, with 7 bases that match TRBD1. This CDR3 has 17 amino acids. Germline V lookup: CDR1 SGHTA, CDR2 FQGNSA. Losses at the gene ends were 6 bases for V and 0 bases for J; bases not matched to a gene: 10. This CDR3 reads CASRHPGQGANTGELFF. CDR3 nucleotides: TGTGCCAGCAGGCACCCTGGGCAGGGGGCGAACACCGGGGAGCTGTTTTTT. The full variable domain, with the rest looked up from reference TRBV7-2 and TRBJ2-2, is GAGVSQSPSNKVTEKGKDVELRCDPISGHTALYWYRQSLGQGLEFLIYFQGNSAPDKSGLPSDRFSAERTGGSVSTLTIQRTQQEDSAVYLCASRHPGQGANTGELFFGEGSRLTVL.

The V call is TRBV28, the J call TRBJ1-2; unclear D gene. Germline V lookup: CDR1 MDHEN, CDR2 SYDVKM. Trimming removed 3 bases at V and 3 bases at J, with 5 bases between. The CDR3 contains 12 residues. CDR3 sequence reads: CASSLKHYGYTF. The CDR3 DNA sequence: TGTGCCAGCAGTTTGAAGCACTATGGCTACACCTTC.

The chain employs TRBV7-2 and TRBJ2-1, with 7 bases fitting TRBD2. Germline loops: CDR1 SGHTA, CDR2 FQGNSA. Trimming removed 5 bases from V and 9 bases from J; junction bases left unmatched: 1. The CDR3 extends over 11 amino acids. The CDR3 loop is CASSRLAEQFF. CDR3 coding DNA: TGTGCCAGCAGCCGACTAGCTGAGCAGTTCTTC.

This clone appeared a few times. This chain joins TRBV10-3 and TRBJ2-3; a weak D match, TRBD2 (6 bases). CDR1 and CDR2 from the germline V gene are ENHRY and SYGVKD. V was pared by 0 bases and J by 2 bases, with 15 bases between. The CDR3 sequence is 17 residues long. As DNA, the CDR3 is TGTGCCATCAGTGAGTCACTCGGGAGTAAGTCCACAGATACGCAGTATTTT. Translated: CAISESLGSKSTDTQYF.